The rows below give T cell receptor beta chains drawn from one sample of a study of T cells in Graves' hyperthyroidism and ophthalmopathy. TCRdb independently ran MiXCR on the multiplex PCR reads; one entry per CDR3 protein. The sample contains about 350,000 distinct CDR3 sequences, around 15% of which appear only once. Sequenced sample: blood. Every receptor here comes from a woman in her sixties with Graves' ophthalmopathy. CDR3s include the opening cysteine and the closing phenylalanine or tryptophan. The order of the fields is D gene, J gene, V gene, CDR3 protein. The D gene is left open where the match is weak.

D: TRBD2
J: TRBJ2-7
V: TRBV7-8
CDR3: CASSPRLAGGPEQYF

D: TRBD2
J: TRBJ2-7
V: TRBV20-1
CDR3: CSAHRRDLVATSGRGLYEQYF

D: TRBD1
J: TRBJ2-5
V: TRBV5-1
CDR3: CASSSGTVEETQYF

D: TRBD1
J: TRBJ1-2
V: TRBV28
CDR3: CASSSLTGGIYGYTF

D: -
J: TRBJ1-5
V: TRBV28
CDR3: CASSLSGYNQPQHF

D: TRBD2
J: TRBJ2-1
V: TRBV11-2
CDR3: CASSLTREGYNEQFF

D: TRBD1
J: TRBJ2-2
V: TRBV24-1
CDR3: CATSETPGQGSVTGELFF

D: TRBD2
J: TRBJ2-7
V: TRBV5-1
CDR3: CASSLGLAGYYEQYF

D: TRBD1
J: TRBJ2-2
V: TRBV30
CDR3: CAWGQGAPGELFF

D: -
J: TRBJ2-7
V: TRBV28
CDR3: CASSRGPGQSYEQYF

D: -
J: TRBJ2-7
V: TRBV15
CDR3: CATSIRQGLNEQYF

D: TRBD1
J: TRBJ2-3
V: TRBV5-1
CDR3: CASSLSGTGGDTQYF

D: -
J: TRBJ2-3
V: TRBV5-1
CDR3: CASSLATEGDTQYF

D: -
J: TRBJ2-5
V: TRBV2
CDR3: CASSGVRGETQYF

D: TRBD1
J: TRBJ1-4
V: TRBV7-8
CDR3: CASSLKGTGNEKLFF

D: -
J: TRBJ2-7
V: TRBV30
CDR3: CAWNQTYEQYF

D: -
J: TRBJ2-1
V: TRBV3-1
CDR3: CASSIRLYNEQFF

D: -
J: TRBJ1-2
V: TRBV28
CDR3: CASSSRDGYTF

D: TRBD1
J: TRBJ1-2
V: TRBV2
CDR3: CASSEGAGGSGYTF

D: TRBD2
J: TRBJ2-7
V: TRBV24-1
CDR3: CATSVGSGRDYEQYF

D: -
J: TRBJ1-4
V: TRBV2
CDR3: CASSEVPTGYEKLFF

D: TRBD1
J: TRBJ2-5
V: TRBV11-2
CDR3: CASSSTGEGETQYF

D: TRBD2
J: TRBJ2-3
V: TRBV20-1
CDR3: CSAPIAGGANTQYF

D: TRBD1
J: TRBJ2-1
V: TRBV2
CDR3: CASRGTGAYNEQFF

D: -
J: TRBJ2-3
V: TRBV28
CDR3: CASSSGLATDTQYF

D: -
J: TRBJ2-3
V: TRBV7-2
CDR3: CASSSNGNTQYF

D: -
J: TRBJ2-1
V: TRBV19
CDR3: CASSIVSLSNEQFF

D: -
J: TRBJ2-3
V: TRBV9
CDR3: CASSFQDRPGGDTQYF

D: -
J: TRBJ2-5
V: TRBV5-6
CDR3: CASSLEGARAGWETQYF

D: TRBD2
J: TRBJ2-2
V: TRBV6-2/TRBV6-3
CDR3: CASRFSGTPTGELFF

D: -
J: TRBJ2-2
V: TRBV2
CDR3: CASSELARGTGELFF

D: TRBD2
J: TRBJ2-1
V: TRBV5-1
CDR3: CASSLSPLAGGPSGEQFF

D: TRBD2
J: TRBJ2-1
V: TRBV29-1
CDR3: CSVGLAVSNEQFF

D: TRBD2
J: TRBJ2-2
V: TRBV28
CDR3: CASSLRGSTGELFF

D: -
J: TRBJ1-5
V: TRBV2
CDR3: CASSESWGNQPQHF

D: -
J: TRBJ2-7
V: TRBV20-1
CDR3: CSASWADGVGEYF

D: TRBD2
J: TRBJ2-3
V: TRBV19
CDR3: CATRLAGNTDTQYF

D: -
J: TRBJ1-5
V: TRBV20-1
CDR3: CSASLETGVNQPQHF

D: -
J: TRBJ1-4
V: TRBV2
CDR3: CASSEDVDEKLFF

D: TRBD2
J: TRBJ2-5
V: TRBV29-1
CDR3: CSVELGLAEVGLETQYF

D: -
J: TRBJ1-4
V: TRBV20-1
CDR3: CSASGGRGLDEKLFF

D: TRBD1
J: TRBJ1-1
V: TRBV28
CDR3: CASSYDRVSLAFF

D: -
J: TRBJ1-2
V: TRBV3-1
CDR3: CASSRGQNYGYTF

D: -
J: TRBJ2-1
V: TRBV20-1
CDR3: CSARVSSGPQGGFF

D: TRBD1
J: TRBJ2-7
V: TRBV5-1
CDR3: CASSGTGGGAEQYF

D: -
J: TRBJ1-5
V: TRBV28
CDR3: CASSLYRRGFNQPQHF

D: -
J: TRBJ1-2
V: TRBV3-1
CDR3: CASSQGEGSSGYTF

D: -
J: TRBJ2-5
V: TRBV20-1
CDR3: CSARQVPGETQYF